The sequence of this T cell receptor (beta chain) was determined in a study of CD8+CD57+ T cells in acquired aplastic anemia. All sequencing subjects had displayed CD8+CD57+ cell expansion on flow cytometry. Diagnosis of severe acquired aplastic anemia applied to all patients. TCR beta VDJ and CDR3 profiles were obtained from a genomic DNA template. TCRdb fed the reads into MiXCR, producing one record per CDR3 protein. The sample consists of under 500,000 distinct CDR3 sequences, about a third of them appearing once. The junction had 10 bases not matched to a gene; V was cut back by 1 base and J by 4 bases. Germline CDR1 is MNHNS and CDR2 is SASEGT. The CDR3 has 16 amino acids.

Sequenced sample: sorted CD4+, CD8+, or CD8+CD57+ T cells (not recorded which) from PBMCs. V usage is TRBV6-1 and J usage is TRBJ2-7, with 7 bases that match TRBD1. This sequence was found in a human donor with aplastic anemia. The CDR3 DNA reads TGTGCCAGCAGTGAAGTTTCAGGGGGATATCATTACGAGCAGTACTTC. It is translated as CASSEVSGGYHYEQYF.